The 30 T cell receptor beta chains below all came from one sample that was sequenced in a study of shared clonotypes between healthy human individuals. Only in-frame clones appear in the TCRdb table, and some are missing; sequencing was by immunoSEQ multiplex PCR. The table records 2 million to 2.5 million clones, under 95% of them present only once. Material for sequencing was naive CD4+ T cells from PBMCs. Documented subset: CD45RA+ positively selected. These receptors were taken from a man younger than 35 in good health. Some clones in this sample may be carry-over from other donors' samples.

This clone came up once. The chain uses TRBV7-2 and TRBJ2-1; D not certain. From germline, CDR1 is SGHTA and CDR2 FQGNSA. This CDR3 spans 13 amino acids. V shed 1 base and J shed 2 bases, with 3 bases lying between them. CDR3 DNA sequence: TGTGCCAGCAGCTTAGACCCCTACAATGAGCAGTTCTTC. Translated, it gives CASSLDPYNEQFF. Supplemented by reference TRBV7-2 and TRBJ2-1, the full variable domain reads GAGVSQSPSNKVTEKGKDVELRCDPISGHTALYWYRQSLGQGLEFLIYFQGNSAPDKSGLPSDRFSAERTGGSVSTLTIQRTQQEDSAVYLCASSLDPYNEQFFGPGTRLTVL.

The chain links TRBV2 to TRBJ2-7; D not certain. The CDR3 is made up of 13 amino acids. The ends were cut back, 3 bases at V and 7 bases at J, with 13 bases in the middle. Germline V lookup: CDR1 SNHLY, CDR2 FYNNEI. CDR3: CASSDGPETEQYF. DNA of the CDR3: TGTGCCAGCAGTGACGGGCCCGAAACAGAGCAGTACTTC.

The chain employs TRBV21-1 and TRBJ2-7; the table's D call, TRBD2, was not checked against the DNA. TRBV21-1 is labeled a pseudogene. This CDR3 has 14 amino acids. Here the CDR3 DNA reads TGTGCCAGCAGCAAAGCCGGACTAACCACCTGCCGGTACTTC. This encodes CASSKAGLTTCRYF.

The chain employs TRBV9 and TRBJ2-3; a possible D gene is TRBD2 (5 bases). The germline V gene encodes CDR1 SGDLS and CDR2 YYNGEE. The CDR3 length is 15 residues. Trimming removed 2 bases at V and 1 base at J, with 11 bases between. In DNA, the CDR3 is TGTGCCAGCAGCGTGATAGCGCTGGGCACAGATACGCAGTATTTT. This sequence encodes CASSVIALGTDTQYF.

The V gene is TRBV5-1, the J gene TRBJ2-5; D unresolved. Trimming removed 4 bases from V and 2 bases from J, with 12 bases in between. Germline assignment: CDR1 SGHRS and CDR2 YFSETQ. This CDR3 is 14 amino acids long. Here the CDR3 reads CASSPRTNQETQYF. For the CDR3, the DNA is TGCGCCAGCAGCCCCCGGACGAATCAAGAGACCCAGTACTTC.

V is TRBV28 and J is TRBJ1-4; 7 bases map to TRBD1. CDR3 length: 15 residues. V was pared by 5 bases and J by 6 bases, with 9 bases of the junction left unmatched. Germline-derived CDR1 and CDR2 are MDHEN and SYDVKM. The CDR3 here is CASSPRTGVDEKLFF. The CDR3 nucleotides are TGTGCCAGCAGTCCCCGGACAGGCGTGGATGAAAAACTGTTTTTT.

Comments on this clone: Other DNA sequences of this sample code for an identical CDR3. The chain uses TRBV28 and TRBJ1-2, with D possibly TRBD1 on 6 matching bases. Per the germline V gene, CDR1 is MDHEN and CDR2 is SYDVKM. This CDR3 is built from 12 residues. V was shortened by 8 bases and J by 7 bases, with 14 bases between the two germline ends. The CDR3, as DNA: TGTGCCAGCTCTCTCCAGGGGAGTGGCTACACCTTC. Protein: CASSLQGSGYTF.

Note on this clone: The same CDR3 is also encoded by other DNA sequences in this sample. The V gene is TRBV5-1, the J gene TRBJ2-1; D remains unclear. The CDR3 runs to 14 residues. V was clipped by 0 bases and J by 2 bases, with 6 bases between them. Germline assignment: CDR1 SGHRS and CDR2 YFSETQ. CDR3: CASSLDRAYNEQFF. For the CDR3, the DNA is TGCGCCAGCAGCTTGGACCGGGCCTACAATGAGCAGTTCTTC.

The V call is TRBV4-1, the J call TRBJ2-7; no clear D. Trimming shortened V by 1 base and J by 4 bases, and 11 bases separated the two germline ends. The CDR3 is 14 amino acids. The germline V gene has CDR1 MGHRA and CDR2 YSYEKL. The CDR3 spells CASSQAGTLYEQYF. The CDR3 region has the DNA TGCGCCAGCAGCCAAGCCGGTACTCTATACGAGCAGTACTTC.

This chain links TRBV11-1 with TRBJ2-7; the D gene is possibly TRBD1 (6 bases). Germline CDR1 and CDR2: SGHAT and FQDESV (reference sequence). The CDR3 length is 13 residues. Trimming removed 5 bases from V and 2 bases from J, with 10 bases in between. CDR3 DNA: TGTGCCAGCAGCGTAGGACAGCCCTACGAGCAGTACTTC. It encodes CASSVGQPYEQYF.

This rearrangement joins TRBV28 to TRBJ1-3; D perhaps matches TRBD1 (6 bases). Germline assignment: CDR1 MDHEN and CDR2 SYDVKM. The CDR3 has 14 residues. The V and J ends lost 5 bases and 7 bases respectively, with 15 bases between them. CDR3 coding DNA: TGTGCCAGCAGTATTACTGGGGGCTGGAACACCATATATTTT. Protein sequence: CASSITGGWNTIYF.

The chain joins TRBV14 to TRBJ2-5; D is unclear. V gave up 3 bases and J gave up 1 base, with 12 bases separating them. Germline V gives CDR1 SGHDN, CDR2 FVKESK. This CDR3 contains 15 residues. In DNA form, the CDR3 reads TGTGCCAGCAGCCAGGCCTACTGGGGCCAAGAGACCCAGTACTTC. This encodes CASSQAYWGQETQYF. The whole variable domain, filled in from reference TRBV14 and TRBJ2-5, reads EAGVTQFPSHSVIEKGQTVTLRCDPISGHDNLYWYRRVMGKEIKFLLHFVKESKQDESGMPNNRFLAERTGGTYSTLKVQPAELEDSGVYFCASSQAYWGQETQYFGPGTRLLVL.

The chain combines TRBV19 with TRBJ1-1; possible D gene TRBD1, 6 bases. The CDR3 spans 14 residues. Trimming removed 6 bases at V and 5 bases at J, with 16 bases between. Germline V gene sequence: CDR1 LNHDA, CDR2 SQIVND (reference sequence). The CDR3 loop reads CASSAQQGWTEAFF. The CDR3 DNA sequence: TGTGCCAGTAGCGCGCAACAGGGTTGGACTGAAGCTTTCTTT.

This chain joins TRBV6-1 and TRBJ2-7, with D unclear. V lost 2 bases, J lost 0 bases, and 5 bases lay in between. The CDR3 sequence is 13 residues long. Per the germline V gene, CDR1 is MNHNS and CDR2 is SASEGT. CDR3 sequence: CASSENGSYEQYF. The CDR3, as DNA: TGTGCCAGCAGTGAAAACGGCTCCTACGAGCAGTACTTC.

V usage is TRBV13 and J usage is TRBJ1-1, with D possibly TRBD1 on 6 matching bases. The CDR3 extends over 13 amino acids. The germline CDR1 and CDR2 sequences are PRHDT and FYEKMQ (reference sequence). The V gene lost 3 bases and the J gene lost 6 bases, with 11 bases spanning the gap. CDR3 amino acids: CASSLYREAEAFF. The CDR3 nucleotides read TGTGCCAGCAGCTTGTACAGGGAGGCTGAAGCTTTCTTT.

This chain connects TRBV27 to TRBJ2-1, with 10 bases matching TRBD1. The CDR3 length is 14 residues. CDR1 and CDR2 (germline): MNHEY, SMNVEV (reference sequence). J lost 8 bases, V lost 4 bases, and 5 bases had no gene match. This CDR3 is CASSSRDRGHEQFF. The CDR3 DNA is TGTGCCAGCAGTTCCCGGGACAGGGGCCATGAGCAGTTCTTC.

J is TRBJ2-1 and V is TRBV2; perhaps TRBD1 as D (5 bases). Per germline, CDR1 SNHLY and CDR2 FYNNEI. This CDR3 is built from 12 residues. V was cut by 4 bases and J by 10 bases, with 11 bases left in between. CDR3: CASSGWGAEQFF. The DNA of the CDR3 is TGTGCCAGCAGTGGTTGGGGCGCCGAGCAGTTCTTC.

This clone has only one observation. This sequence joins TRBV10-3 and TRBJ1-2; no clear D. Germline CDR1 reads ENHRY; CDR2 reads SYGVKD. V shed 0 bases and J shed 8 bases, with 4 bases lying between them. There are 11 residues in the CDR3. The CDR3 DNA reads TGTGCCATCAGTGAGTCGTGGGGCTACACCTTC. Its protein is CAISESWGYTF.

The chain combines TRBV28 with TRBJ2-7; 8 nucleotides agree with TRBD2. With 6 bases clipped from V and 6 bases from J, the junction kept 7 bases outside the gene matches. This CDR3 is built from 13 residues. From germline, CDR1 is MDHEN and CDR2 SYDVKM. CDR3 bases: TGTGCCAGCAGAACTAGCGGAATCCCCGAGCAGTACTTC. Encoded protein: CASRTSGIPEQYF.

The chain has TRBV10-2 and TRBJ1-1; no definite D call. The CDR3 spans 10 residues. Germline V gene data show CDR1 as WSHSY and CDR2 as SAAADI. The V and J ends lost 6 bases and 5 bases respectively, with 4 bases between them. In nucleotides, the CDR3 is TGCGCCAGCAGGGGAACTGAAGCTTTCTTT. It yields the protein CASRGTEAFF.

The chain joins TRBV7-3 to TRBJ2-3, with TRBD2 as a possible D gene (6 bases). Trimming stripped 4 bases from V and 5 bases from J, with 22 bases between. The CDR3 loop spans 17 amino acids. Germline V lookup: CDR1 SGHTA, CDR2 FQGTGA. The DNA of the CDR3 is TGTGCCAGCAGCTCCCAGGGTCGGGAGACTAGAGGAGATACGCAGTATTTT. Its translation: CASSSQGRETRGDTQYF.

The V gene is TRBV9, the J gene TRBJ2-1, with TRBD1 matching 9 bases. The germline gives CDR1 SGDLS, CDR2 YYNGEE. This CDR3 comprises 15 residues. Trimming cost V 1 base and J 6 bases; bases outside gene matches: 5. The CDR3 protein is CASSVLTGGINEQFF. DNA of the CDR3: TGTGCCAGCAGCGTACTTACAGGGGGCATCAATGAGCAGTTCTTC.

The chain uses TRBV12-5 and TRBJ2-3; 9 bases are shared with TRBD1. The CDR3 has 16 amino acids. Per the germline V gene, CDR1 is LGHNT and CDR2 is FRNRAP. The trim removed 1 base at V and 5 bases at J, leaving 7 bases unmatched. DNA of the CDR3: TGTGCTAGTGGTTTGGGATACAGGGGGCCCCAAGATACGCAGTATTTT. Translating it yields CASGLGYRGPQDTQYF.

This clone was detected only once. V gene TRBV28 combines with J gene TRBJ2-4, with D perhaps given as TRBD1 or TRBD2 (5 bases each). Germline CDR1 reads MDHEN; CDR2 reads SYDVKM. Between the trimmed V and J ends, which lost 5 bases and 0 bases, there was a span of 14 bases. The CDR3 has 16 amino acids. Here the CDR3 DNA reads TGTGCCAGCAGTGCCGCCGGGACCGCAGCCAAAAACATTCAGTACTTC. It codes for CASSAAGTAAKNIQYF.

This clone was observed a handful of times. This chain joins TRBV19 and TRBJ1-2; D unresolved. The CDR3 contains 11 residues. The V gene lost 6 bases and the J gene lost 3 bases, with 5 bases spanning the gap. The germline CDR1 and CDR2 sequences are LNHDA and SQIVND (reference sequence). CDR3 bases: TGTGCCAGTAGCCCCGACTATGGCTACACCTTC. It specifies CASSPDYGYTF.

The chain links TRBV29-1 to TRBJ2-1, with 11 nucleotides matching TRBD2. This CDR3 region has 15 residues. From germline, CDR1 is SQVTM and CDR2 ANQGSEA. The trim removed 4 bases at V and 4 bases at J, leaving 6 bases unmatched. Here the CDR3 DNA reads TGCAGCGTTGCAGGTCCTAGCGGGAGGTACAATGAGCAGTTCTTC. This codes for CSVAGPSGRYNEQFF.

J is TRBJ2-3 and V is TRBV19; TRBD1 aligns across 9 bases. The germline gives CDR1 LNHDA, CDR2 SQIVND (reference sequence). V gave up 3 bases and J gave up 7 bases; unmatched junction bases: 14. The CDR3 has 17 amino acids. Here the CDR3 DNA reads TGTGCCAGTAGTATGAGTAAACCGGGACAGGGATTAAATACGCAGTATTTT. Translated, it gives CASSMSKPGQGLNTQYF. Combining the CDR3 with reference TRBV19 and TRBJ2-3 gives the whole variable domain DGGITQSPKYLFRKEGQNVTLSCEQNLNHDAMYWYRQDPGQGLRLIYYSQIVNDFQKGDIAEGYSVSREKKESFPLTVTSAQKNPTAFYLCASSMSKPGQGLNTQYFGPGTRLTVL.

Worth noting for this clone: Other nucleotide sequences in the sample specify the same CDR3. The V and J genes are TRBV5-1 and TRBJ2-7; 10 bases fit TRBD1. The CDR3 covers 14 residues. Germline-derived CDR1 and CDR2 are SGHRS and YFSETQ. J gave up 4 bases and V 2 bases, and 3 bases lay outside the gene matches. CDR3 protein: CASSFRDRGYEQYF. Here the CDR3 DNA reads TGCGCCAGCAGCTTTAGGGACAGGGGATACGAGCAGTACTTC.

The chain recombines TRBV6-6 with TRBJ2-5, with 7 bases fitting TRBD1. J gave up 3 bases and V 5 bases, and 9 bases lay outside the gene matches. CDR3 length: 15 amino acids. Germline V gene sequence: CDR1 MNHNY, CDR2 SVGAGI (reference sequence). This CDR3 is CASSARQGREETQYF. The CDR3 DNA follows: TGTGCCAGCAGTGCCCGACAGGGTCGGGAAGAGACCCAGTACTTC.

The sample holds one count of this clone. In DNA, the CDR3 is TGTGCCACCCGGAGGGACCCGAACACTGAAGCTTTCTTT. Amino acids: CATRRDPNTEAFF. The V call is TRBV10-3, the J call TRBJ1-1; D possibly corresponds to TRBD1 (5 bases). The germline V gene encodes CDR1 ENHRY and CDR2 SYGVKD. V lost 10 bases and J lost 1, with 13 bases in between. There are 13 residues in the CDR3.